A single sample is the source of the 28 T cell receptor beta chains below, sequenced in a study of cytomegalovirus exposure and HLA in healthy donors. The PCR was carried out with 60 Vbeta primers and 13 Jbeta primers. Using immunoSEQ multiplex PCR, the repertoire was profiled, and TCRdb retains in-frame clones only, with some absent. The top ten clones hold just under 2% of a sample with under 200,000 clones, around nine tenths of them seen once. Sequenced sample: PBMCs. These receptors originate from a woman aged 18-29 years in good health and CMV-seronegative.

The CDR3 DNA is TGTGCCATCAGTGAGGGGCAGGGGGGTAACGAGCAGTACTTC. Its protein product is CAISEGQGGNEQYF. The chain has TRBV10-3 and TRBJ2-5, with D possibly being TRBD1 (7 bases). The J call may be incorrect, as the DNA end agrees better with TRBJ2-7. This CDR3 contains 14 residues. Germline V gives CDR1 ENHRY, CDR2 SYGVKD.

This chain joins TRBV7-9 and TRBJ2-5; TRBD1 aligns across 8 bases. The ends lost 3 bases at V and 3 bases at J; junction bases unmatched: 12. The CDR3 has 17 amino acids. Germline CDR1 and CDR2: SEHNR and FQNEAQ (reference sequence). This CDR3 is CASSLTVIPTGEETQYF. CDR3 in DNA: TGTGCCAGCAGCTTGACCGTCATCCCGACAGGGGAAGAGACCCAGTACTTC.

The CDR3, as DNA: TGTGCCAGCAGCTTAGAGGGGGCCGGGCCGGACTACGAGCAGTACTTC. It yields the protein CASSLEGAGPDYEQYF. This chain links TRBV7-9 with TRBJ2-7, with TRBD1 matching over 7 bases. Trimming cost V 1 base and J 3 bases; bases outside gene matches: 9. The CDR3 is 16 residues long. CDR1 is SEHNR, CDR2 FQNEAQ, per germline (reference sequence).

The chain combines TRBV13 with TRBJ2-1; 9 bases map to TRBD1. This CDR3 has 16 residues. The ends lost 5 bases at V and 1 base at J; junction bases unmatched: 6. Germline V gives CDR1 PRHDT, CDR2 FYEKMQ (reference sequence). In DNA, the CDR3 is TGTGCCAGCAGCCCGGCGGGGACAGGGTCCTACAATGAGCAGTTCTTC. It yields the protein CASSPAGTGSYNEQFF. Together with reference TRBV13 and TRBJ2-1, the CDR3 gives the full variable domain: AAGVIQSPRHLIKEKRETATLKCYPIPRHDTVYWYQQGPGQDPQFLISFYEKMQSDKGSIPDRFSAQQFSDYHSELNMSSLELGDSALYFCASSPAGTGSYNEQFFGPGTRLTVL.

V gene TRBV7-2 combines with J gene TRBJ2-3, with unresolved D. The CDR3 loop spans 12 amino acids. V was clipped by 3 bases and J by 5 bases, with 6 bases between them. Germline assignment: CDR1 SGHTA and CDR2 FQGNSA. Written as DNA, the CDR3 is TGTGCCAGCAGCTTTAGGAGAGATACGCAGTATTTT. This sequence encodes CASSFRRDTQYF.

The rearrangement links TRBV7-3 to TRBJ2-2; 13 bases fit TRBD2. The J segment lost 5 bases and the V segment lost 2 bases, leaving 2 bases of the junction unmatched. The CDR3 is made up of 16 amino acids. Germline values: CDR1 SGHTA, CDR2 FQGTGA. CDR3 DNA: TGTGCCAGCAGCTTAGGGACTAGCGGGATAACCGGGGAGCTGTTTTTT. Translating gives CASSLGTSGITGELFF.

In its sample, this clone was seen a few times. This chain connects TRBV28 to TRBJ2-3; TRBD2 might be the D (5 bases). V lost 5 bases and J lost 10, with 13 bases in between. Germline CDR1 and CDR2: MDHEN and SYDVKM. This CDR3 spans 12 amino acids. The CDR3 sequence is CASSPRSGSQYF. The CDR3 DNA reads as TGTGCCAGCAGTCCTAGGTCGGGATCGCAGTATTTT.

This clone was seen a few times. The chain links TRBV28 to TRBJ2-7, with 8 positions matching TRBD1. The V segment lost 4 bases and the J segment 4 bases; nucleotides outside the gene matches: 6. Germline lookup yields CDR1 MDHEN and CDR2 SYDVKM. The CDR3 spans 14 residues. For the CDR3, the DNA is TGTGCCAGCAGTTCGGGGACAGGTGTATACGAGCAGTACTTC. It is translated as CASSSGTGVYEQYF.

V is TRBV5-1 and J is TRBJ2-7; 13 nucleotides agree with TRBD2. Germline V gene sequence: CDR1 SGHRS, CDR2 YFSETQ. The CDR3 consists of 15 residues. V gave up 4 bases and J gave up 5 bases; unmatched junction bases: 6. This CDR3 reads CASSTGTSGVHEQYF. The CDR3 bases are TGCGCCAGCAGCACCGGGACTAGCGGGGTCCACGAGCAGTACTTC.

The gene calls are TRBV7-9 and TRBJ2-1, with unresolved D. Germline V gene data show CDR1 as SEHNR and CDR2 as FQNEAQ (reference sequence). Trimming cost V 4 bases and J 8 bases, with 9 bases left between them. The CDR3 is 12 amino acids. The CDR3 bases are TGTGCCAGCAGCTCAGTGAGGTATGAGCAGTTCTTC. This sequence encodes CASSSVRYEQFF.

V gene TRBV7-7 combines with J gene TRBJ2-2; D not certain. The V end was cut by 5 bases, the J end by 5 bases, with 15 bases between. The CDR3 consists of 15 residues. CDR1 and CDR2 from the germline V gene are SSHAT and FNYEAQ (reference sequence). CDR3 nucleotides: TGTGCCAGCAGCCCTCGAGTAGTCGGGACCGGGGAGCTGTTTTTT. Its protein is CASSPRVVGTGELFF.

The chain couples TRBV2 to TRBJ2-7; D not resolved. The CDR3 sequence is 10 residues long. CDR1 and CDR2 from the germline V gene are SNHLY and FYNNEI. The ends were cut back, 6 bases at V and 2 bases at J, with 2 bases in the middle. This CDR3 reads CASSAYEQYF. The CDR3 bases are TGTGCCAGCAGCGCCTACGAGCAGTACTTC.

This clone was seen once. DNA of the CDR3: TGTGCCAGTACCACTAGGAGGAGACAGGGATTCTTGAATGAGCAGTTCTTC. Translation gives CASTTRRRQGFLNEQFF. The V call is TRBV19, the J call TRBJ2-1, with 7 bases fitting TRBD1. This CDR3 has 17 residues. V was clipped by 7 bases and J by 7 bases; unmatched bases: 19. Germline loops: CDR1 LNHDA, CDR2 SQIVND (reference sequence).

CDR3 DNA: TGTGCCAGCAGCCCACAGGGAATTAGCAATCAGCCCCAGCATTTT. Protein: CASSPQGISNQPQHF. The chain joins TRBV5-5 to TRBJ1-5; maybe TRBD1 (6 bases). The CDR3 length is 15 residues. CDR1 and CDR2 from the germline V gene are SGHKS and YYEKEE (reference sequence). V lost 4 bases, J lost 0 bases, and 11 bases lay in between.

The rearrangement uses TRBV7-9 and TRBJ2-5; no firm D call. The CDR3 loop spans 13 amino acids. V lost 1 base and J lost 5, with 8 bases in between. The germline V gene encodes CDR1 SEHNR and CDR2 FQNEAQ (reference sequence). The CDR3: CASSLGPRETQYF. The CDR3 DNA follows: TGTGCCAGCAGCTTAGGTCCGCGGGAGACCCAGTACTTC.

The chain employs TRBV13 and TRBJ1-2; D unresolved. The CDR3 extends over 15 amino acids. Between the trimmed V and J ends, which lost 3 bases and 6 bases, there was a span of 17 bases. The germline V gene has CDR1 PRHDT and CDR2 FYEKMQ (reference sequence). The chain's CDR3 is CASSFWDSGKNGYTF. In DNA, the CDR3 is TGTGCCAGCAGCTTCTGGGATTCGGGGAAAAATGGCTACACCTTC.

The chain joins TRBV27 to TRBJ2-7, with a weak D call TRBD1 (5 bases). This CDR3 comprises 15 residues. Trimming left V 2 bases short and J 0 bases short, with 11 bases between. CDR1 is MNHEY and CDR2 is SMNVEV in the germline V gene (reference sequence). The CDR3, as DNA: TGTGCCAGCAGTTTAGGGGCTTCCCTCTCCTACGAGCAGTACTTC. Amino acids: CASSLGASLSYEQYF.

Details on this clone: A read error may produce the germline difference seen at one junction end. The V and J genes are TRBV7-9 and TRBJ2-2, with TRBD2 as a possible D gene (6 bases). The CDR3 is 16 amino acids. From germline, CDR1 is SEHNR and CDR2 FQNEAQ (reference sequence). The CDR3 nucleotides are TGTTCCAGCAGCTCGACCTCGGGACTCCCGAGCGGGGAGCTGTTTTTT. Protein product: CSSSSTSGLPSGELFF.

The genes are TRBV11-2 and TRBJ1-1, with a weak D call TRBD1 (6 bases). The CDR3 extends over 15 amino acids. The germline gives CDR1 SGHAT, CDR2 FQNNGV. The V end was cut by 2 bases, the J end by 3 bases, with 13 bases between. DNA for the CDR3: TGTGCCAGCAGCTTACCAGGGGCGGTTGACACTGAAGCTTTCTTT. Translation gives CASSLPGAVDTEAFF.

The rearrangement joins TRBV6-4 to TRBJ1-1, with a possible D match to TRBD1 (6 bases). V lost 4 bases and J 10 bases, leaving 19 bases between the germline ends. The CDR3 runs to 14 residues. The V gene's germline CDR1 is MRHNA and CDR2 SNTAGT. The CDR3 sequence: CASSVLAGAGGAFF. Written as DNA, the CDR3 is TGTGCCAGCAGTGTCCTGGCGGGGGCAGGAGGAGCTTTCTTT.

This clone was observed once. This chain connects TRBV9 to TRBJ2-3; 10 bases match TRBD2. The CDR3 extends over 15 amino acids. CDR1 and CDR2 (germline): SGDLS, YYNGEE. The trim removed 3 bases at V and 10 bases at J, leaving 11 bases unmatched. CDR3 in amino acids: CASSEGASGSVPQYF. In DNA, the CDR3 is TGTGCCAGCAGCGAGGGGGCTAGCGGGAGTGTGCCGCAGTATTTT. The variable domain in full, completed from reference TRBV9 and TRBJ2-3, reads DSGVTQTPKHLITATGQRVTLRCSPRSGDLSVYWYQQSLDQGLQFLIQYYNGEERAKGNILERFSAQQFPDLHSELNLSSLELGDSALYFCASSEGASGSVPQYFGPGTRLTVL.

V is TRBV9 and J is TRBJ2-3, with 7 bases matching TRBD1. The J segment lost 0 bases and the V segment lost 1 base, leaving 2 bases of the junction unmatched. This CDR3 is 15 amino acids long. From germline, CDR1 is SGDLS and CDR2 YYNGEE. The DNA for the CDR3 is TGTGCCAGCAGCGTATGGGACAGTAGCACAGATACGCAGTATTTT. Translation: CASSVWDSSTDTQYF.

This chain uses TRBV7-2 with TRBJ2-7; TRBD1 matches at 7 bases. The CDR3 has 15 amino acids. CDR1 is SGHTA and CDR2 is FQGNSA in the germline V gene. J was trimmed by 5 bases and V by 5 bases; bases with no gene match: 12. The DNA of the CDR3 is TGTGCCAGCAGCCCAATGGGGACAGAGGGGGACGAGCAGTACTTC. Amino acids: CASSPMGTEGDEQYF. The variable domain in full, with the rest retrieved from reference TRBV7-2 and TRBJ2-7, is GAGVSQSPSNKVTEKGKDVELRCDPISGHTALYWYRQSLGQGLEFLIYFQGNSAPDKSGLPSDRFSAERTGGSVSTLTIQRTQQEDSAVYLCASSPMGTEGDEQYFGPGTRLTVT.

A remark on this clone: An end of the junction does not agree with germline; a read error may underlie this. The genes are TRBV2 and TRBJ2-3; D is undetermined. Germline V gene data show CDR1 as SNHLY and CDR2 as FYNNEI. The CDR3 is made up of 10 amino acids. CDR3 nucleotide sequence: TGTGCCAGCAGTGAGTCTTACTCGAATTTT. Translated, it gives CASSESYSNF.

This chain uses TRBV30 with TRBJ2-3, with D tentatively TRBD2 (7 bases). CDR3 size: 13 residues. V gave up 5 bases and J gave up 6 bases, with 15 bases separating them. In germline, CDR1 is GTSNPN, CDR2 SVGIG (reference sequence). DNA for the CDR3: TGTGCCTGGGGAGGGGGGGCGGCGGATACGCAGTATTTT. Translated, it gives CAWGGGAADTQYF.

This clone was detected a few times. V usage is TRBV5-4 and J usage is TRBJ1-1; 8 nucleotides align to TRBD1. This CDR3 region has 16 residues. The V and J ends lost 3 bases and 1 base, in that order; junction bases with no gene match: 8. Germline loops: CDR1 SGHNT, CDR2 YYREEE (reference sequence). CDR3 sequence reads: CASSSVKDRENTEAFF. The CDR3, as DNA: TGTGCCAGCAGCTCTGTGAAGGACAGGGAGAACACTGAAGCTTTCTTT.

J is TRBJ1-1 and V is TRBV19; D gene uncertain. V was clipped by 5 bases and J by 0 bases, with 13 bases between them. The V gene's germline CDR1 is LNHDA and CDR2 SQIVND (reference sequence). The CDR3 sequence is 15 residues long. The CDR3 spells CASSLQGLMNTEAFF. CDR3 coding DNA: TGTGCCAGTAGTTTACAAGGACTCATGAACACTGAAGCTTTCTTT.

J is TRBJ2-1 and V is TRBV28, with D perhaps matching TRBD2 (6 bases). Looked up from germline, CDR1 is MDHEN and CDR2 is SYDVKM. V was trimmed by 3 bases and J by 9 bases, leaving 12 bases between them. The CDR3 totals 13 residues. CDR3 sequence: CASSFSWGVEQFF. The CDR3 DNA is TGTGCCAGCAGTTTCTCTTGGGGGGTTGAGCAGTTCTTC. Supplemented by reference TRBV28 and TRBJ2-1, the full variable domain reads DVKVTQSSRYLVKRTGEKVFLECVQDMDHENMFWYRQDPGLGLRLIYFSYDVKMKEKGDIPEGYSVSREKKERFSLILESASTNQTSMYLCASSFSWGVEQFFGPGTRLTVL.